Sequencing of this T cell receptor (beta chain) was carried out in a study of T-cell memory formation after mild COVID-19. Looking at the study overall: TCR clustering was largely donor specific.

Study-level results: Pre-infection memory harbored some responding clones, suggesting cross-reactive memory joined. Whereas later expanders leaned CD4+, clones contracting day 15 to 85 showed a balanced CD4/CD8 makeup. Clones which contracted sat mainly in CM and EM if CD4+, and in EMRA if CD8+.

TCRdb re-derived calls from the 5' RACE reads in MiXCR, one entry per CDR3 protein. The sample yields 200,000 or so distinct CDR3 sequences, around 17% seen once. There are a few counts of this clonotype. The target antigen is unknown. The CDR3 runs to 16 residues. The V gene's germline CDR1 is SGHVS and CDR2 FNYEAQ. V shed 5 bases and J shed 2 bases, with 16 bases lying between them. The receptor was derived from an adult woman who had mild COVID-19 (a few samples of this study predate the infection). Cell type and time point are not known. The genes are TRBV7-6 and TRBJ2-1; tentatively, D is TRBD2 (6 bases). The material sequenced was PBMCs or a T cell subset sorted from them (not recorded which). CDR3 in amino acids: CASSATPAGTYNEQFF. CDR3 in DNA: TGTGCCAGCAGCGCCACCCCCGCGGGGACCTACAATGAGCAGTTCTTC.